This entry lists 4 T cell receptor beta chains sequenced from one sample in a study of control samples from healthy donors and cancer patients. Generated by immunoSEQ multiplex PCR, the TCRdb table keeps only in-frame clones and is missing some. This table holds 120,000 to 150,000 clones, 93% found once. The sequenced sample was blood. The receptors derive from a man younger than 35 in good health.

The rearrangement joins TRBV13 to TRBJ1-5, with D possibly matching TRBD1 (5 bases). Germline CDR1 and CDR2: PRHDT and FYEKMQ (reference sequence). CDR3 length: 13 amino acids. The V and J ends lost 4 bases and 4 bases respectively, with 8 bases between them. CDR3 nucleotides: TGTGCCAGCAGCTCAGACAGAAATCAGCCCCAGCATTTT. Protein product: CASSSDRNQPQHF.

The CDR3: CASSHRGNYGYTF. CDR3 coding DNA: TGTGCCAGCAGCCACAGGGGTAACTATGGCTACACCTTC. V usage is TRBV5-6 and J usage is TRBJ1-2; TRBD1 agrees at 7 bases. Looked up from germline, CDR1 is SGHDT and CDR2 is YYEEEE. The CDR3 runs 13 residues. The V and J ends lost 4 bases and 1 base, in that order; junction bases with no gene match: 1.

The chain carries TRBV28 and TRBJ2-7, with 10 bases fitting TRBD2. Losses at the gene ends were 6 bases for V and 3 bases for J; bases not matched to a gene: 5. Looked up from germline, CDR1 is MDHEN and CDR2 is SYDVKM. The CDR3 length is 14 residues. CDR3 in DNA: TGTGCCAGCAGATCTCCTAGCGGGAGCTACGAGCAGTACTTC. Translating it yields CASRSPSGSYEQYF. The full variable domain, its missing parts supplied by reference TRBV28 and TRBJ2-7, is DVKVTQSSRYLVKRTGEKVFLECVQDMDHENMFWYRQDPGLGLRLIYFSYDVKMKEKGDIPEGYSVSREKKERFSLILESASTNQTSMYLCASRSPSGSYEQYFGPGTRLTVT.

The chain recombines TRBV27 with TRBJ1-2, with D possibly matching TRBD1 (5 bases). The CDR3 consists of 15 residues. V lost 3 bases and J lost 4, with 15 bases in between. Germline CDR1 is MNHEY and CDR2 is SMNVEV (reference sequence). The CDR3 DNA reads as TGTGCCAGCAGTTTTGGCTGGGGGGGTTCCTATGGCTACACCTTC. This encodes CASSFGWGGSYGYTF.